This T cell receptor (beta chain) was sequenced during a study of cytomegalovirus exposure and HLA in healthy donors. Sequencing used immunoSEQ multiplex PCR; TCRdb keeps in-frame clones, though not all of them. This repertoire shows hundreds of thousands of clones, roughly 83% found once; its top ten account for around an eighth. This CDR3 is built from 14 residues. After removal of 3 bases from V and 4 bases from J, the junction contained 3 bases not matched to a gene. Germline assignment: CDR1 KGHSH and CDR2 LQKENI. The source is a woman aged 25-40 years in good health and CMV-seropositive. V is TRBV18 and J is TRBJ1-5; TRBD1 aligns across 7 bases. Sequenced sample: PBMCs. CDR3 DNA: TGTGCCAGCTCACCTAACAGGGGTAATCAGCCCCAGCATTTT. It encodes CASSPNRGNQPQHF. Looking up the rest from reference TRBV18 and TRBJ1-5 gives the full variable domain: NAGVMQNPRHLVRRRGQEARLRCSPMKGHSHVYWYRQLPEEGLKFMVYLQKENIIDESGMPKERFSAEFPKEGPSILRIQQVVRGDSAAYFCASSPNRGNQPQHFGDGTRLSIL.